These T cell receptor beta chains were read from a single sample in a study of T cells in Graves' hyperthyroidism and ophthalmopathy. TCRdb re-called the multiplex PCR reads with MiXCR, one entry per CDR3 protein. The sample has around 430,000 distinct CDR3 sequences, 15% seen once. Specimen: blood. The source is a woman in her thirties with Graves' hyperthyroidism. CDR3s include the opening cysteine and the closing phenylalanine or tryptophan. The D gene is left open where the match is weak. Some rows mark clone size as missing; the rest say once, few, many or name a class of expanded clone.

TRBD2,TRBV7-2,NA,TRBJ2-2,CASSSQTSWTGELFF,TGTGCCAGCAGCTCCCAGACTAGCTGGACCGGGGAGCTGTTTTTT
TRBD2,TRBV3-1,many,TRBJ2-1,CASSQETSGQSSYNEQFF,TGTGCCAGCAGCCAAGAAACTAGCGGACAGAGCTCCTACAATGAGCAGTTCTTC
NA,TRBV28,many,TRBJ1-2,CASSPAGTKGYGYTF,TGTGCCAGCAGTCCCGCCGGGACAAAAGGGTATGGCTACACCTTC
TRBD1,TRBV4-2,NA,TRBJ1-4,CASSLRTGGDEKLFF,TGTGCCAGCAGCCTTAGGACAGGAGGCGATGAAAAACTGTTTTTT
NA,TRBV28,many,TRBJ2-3,CASSLQGLAPDTQYF,TGTGCCAGCAGTTTACAGGGTCTAGCGCCAGATACGCAGTATTTT
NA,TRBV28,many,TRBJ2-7,CASSDAEGTSYEQYF,TGTGCCAGCAGTGACGCAGAGGGGACCTCCTACGAGCAGTACTTC
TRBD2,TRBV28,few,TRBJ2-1,CASSSRLADSYNEQFF,TGTGCCAGCAGTTCCCGACTAGCGGACTCCTACAATGAGCAGTTCTTC
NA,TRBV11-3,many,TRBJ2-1,CASSLEPTDNEQFF,TGTGCCAGCAGCTTAGAACCCACCGACAATGAGCAGTTCTTC
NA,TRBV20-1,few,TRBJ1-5,CSAIHRPTDPNQPQHF,TGCAGTGCCATCCATCGGCCCACAGATCCGAATCAGCCCCAGCATTTT
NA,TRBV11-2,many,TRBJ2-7,CASSFAPRDYEQYF,TGTGCCAGCAGCTTCGCTCCGCGTGACTACGAGCAGTACTTC
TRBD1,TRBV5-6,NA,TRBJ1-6,CASSPDRVSKSPLHF,TGTGCCAGCAGCCCGGACAGGGTTTCGAAATCACCCCTCCACTTT
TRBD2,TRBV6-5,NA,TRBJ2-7,CASSYPAGGVYEQYF,TGTGCCAGCAGTTACCCAGCGGGAGGGGTCTACGAGCAGTACTTC
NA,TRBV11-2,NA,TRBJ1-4,CASSSSIQDYNEKLFF,TGTGCCAGCAGCTCCTCAATACAAGACTATAATGAAAAACTGTTTTTT
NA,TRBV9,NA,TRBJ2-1,CASSVVGGAYEQFF,TGTGCCAGCAGCGTAGTCGGTGGAGCCTATGAGCAGTTCTTC
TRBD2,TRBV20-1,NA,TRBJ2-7,CSAPSSGTYEQYF,TGCAGTGCCCCCTCTAGCGGTACCTACGAGCAGTACTTC
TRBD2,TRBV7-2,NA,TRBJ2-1,CASSLSSGSYEQFF,TGTGCCAGCAGCTTATCTAGCGGGAGCTACGAGCAGTTCTTC
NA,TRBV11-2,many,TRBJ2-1,CASSSRTAQGNEQFF,TGTGCCAGCAGCTCGCGGACGGCACAGGGTAATGAGCAGTTCTTC
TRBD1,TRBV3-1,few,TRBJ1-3,CASSQGQGALGNTIYF,TGTGCCAGCAGCCAAGGACAGGGGGCGTTGGGAAACACCATATATTTT
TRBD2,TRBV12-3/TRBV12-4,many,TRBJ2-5,CASSLRRSGTSTETQYF,TGTGCCAGCAGTTTAAGGAGAAGCGGGACTAGCACGGAGACCCAGTACTTC
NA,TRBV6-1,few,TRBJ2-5,CASSEAGRSGETQYF,TGTGCCAGCAGTGAAGCCGGCAGGTCAGGAGAGACCCAGTACTTC
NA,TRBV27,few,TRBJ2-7,CASSWGRHSYEQYF,TGTGCCAGCAGTTGGGGACGACACTCCTACGAGCAGTACTTC
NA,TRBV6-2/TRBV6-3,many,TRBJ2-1,CASSYGQTRQFF,TGTGCCAGCAGTTACGGACAGACAAGGCAGTTCTTC
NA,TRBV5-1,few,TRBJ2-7,CASSLGELREQYF,TGCGCCAGCAGCTTGGGGGAGTTGAGGGAGCAGTACTTC
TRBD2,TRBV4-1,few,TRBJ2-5,CASSQGGILAGGRKTQYF,TGCGCCAGCAGCCAGGGGGGCATACTAGCGGGAGGCCGGAAGACCCAGTACTTC
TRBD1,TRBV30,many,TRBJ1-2,CAWSVQGRGGYTF,TGTGCCTGGAGCGTACAGGGGCGGGGCGGCTACACCTTC
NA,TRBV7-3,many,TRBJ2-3,CASSLAADSTDTQYF,TGTGCCAGCAGCTTAGCGGCCGACAGCACAGATACGCAGTATTTT
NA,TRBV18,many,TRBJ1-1,CASSPPNLGLNTEAFF,TGTGCCAGCTCACCACCGAATTTAGGGTTGAACACTGAAGCTTTCTTT
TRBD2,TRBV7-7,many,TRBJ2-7,CASSRTSGSSEQYF,TGTGCCAGCAGCCGGACTAGCGGGAGTAGCGAGCAGTACTTC
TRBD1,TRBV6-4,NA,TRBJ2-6,CASSDSGRGTGANVLTF,TGTGCCAGCAGTGACTCTGGCAGGGGGACTGGGGCCAACGTCCTGACTTTC
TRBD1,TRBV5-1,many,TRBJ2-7,CASSRTGPTYEQYF,TGCGCCAGCAGCCGGACAGGGCCAACCTACGAGCAGTACTTC
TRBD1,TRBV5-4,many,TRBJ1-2,CASSRGQNYGYTF,TGTGCCAGCAGCCGGGGACAGAACTATGGCTACACCTTC
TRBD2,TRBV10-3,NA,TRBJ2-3,CAISKAGLAGVEDTQYF,TGTGCCATTAGTAAGGCGGGACTAGCGGGAGTGGAAGATACGCAGTATTTT
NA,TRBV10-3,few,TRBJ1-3,CAIGGGQSSGNTIYF,TGTGCCATCGGGGGAGGACAGAGCTCTGGAAACACCATATATTTT
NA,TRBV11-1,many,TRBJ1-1,CASSPYGGEAFF,TGTGCCAGCAGCCCCTATGGAGGTGAAGCTTTCTTT
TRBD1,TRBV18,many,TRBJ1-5,CASSPGTGFNQPQHF,TGTGCCAGCTCACCAGGGACAGGGTTCAATCAGCCCCAGCATTTT
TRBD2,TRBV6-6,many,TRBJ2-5,CASSYSISLGPSGSSWETQYF,TGTGCCAGCAGTTACTCGATATCGCTTGGGCCTAGCGGGAGTTCTTGGGAGACCCAGTACTTC
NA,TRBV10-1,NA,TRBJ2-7,CASSESGGKGNYEQYF,TGCGCCAGCAGTGAATCAGGCGGGAAGGGGAACTACGAGCAGTACTTC
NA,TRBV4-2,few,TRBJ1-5,CASSQDEGETQHF,TGTGCCAGCAGCCAAGACGAGGGGGAAACCCAGCATTTT
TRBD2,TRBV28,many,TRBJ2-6,CASRAGGGSGANVLTF,TGTGCCAGCAGGGCCGGGGGGGGCTCCGGGGCCAACGTCCTGACTTTC
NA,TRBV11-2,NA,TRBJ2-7,CASSFYSLTTYEQYF,TGTGCCAGCAGCTTTTACAGCCTTACCACCTACGAGCAGTACTTC
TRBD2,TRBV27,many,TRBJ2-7,CASTTYGTTGYEQYF,TGTGCCAGCACCACCTACGGGACTACGGGCTACGAGCAGTACTTC
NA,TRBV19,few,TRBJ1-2,CASSIGGSNYGYTF,TGTGCCAGTAGTATTGGCGGCTCTAACTATGGCTACACCTTC
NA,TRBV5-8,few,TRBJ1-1,CASSLGQRLMNTEAFF,TGTGCCAGCAGCTTGGGGCAACGACTAATGAACACTGAAGCTTTCTTT
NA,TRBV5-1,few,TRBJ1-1,CASRWGEANTEAFF,TGCGCCAGCAGGTGGGGAGAGGCGAACACTGAAGCTTTCTTT
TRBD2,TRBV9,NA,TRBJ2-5,CASSVGTRETQETQYF,TGTGCCAGCAGCGTAGGAACGCGGGAGACACAAGAGACCCAGTACTTC
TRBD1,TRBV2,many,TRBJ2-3,CASRRDRVHTDTQYF,TGTGCCAGCAGGAGGGACAGGGTTCACACAGATACGCAGTATTTT
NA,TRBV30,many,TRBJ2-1,CAWKSGSYSYNEQFF,TGTGCCTGGAAAAGCGGAAGTTACTCCTACAATGAGCAGTTCTTC
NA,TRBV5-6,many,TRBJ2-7,CASSPDSSNEQYF,TGTGCCAGCAGCCCGGACAGCTCCAACGAGCAGTACTTC
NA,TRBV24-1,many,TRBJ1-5,CATSDRGTSNQPQHF,TGTGCCACCAGTGACCGCGGGACTAGCAATCAGCCCCAGCATTTT
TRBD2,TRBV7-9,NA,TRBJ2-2,CASYQGLAGGLTGELFF,TGTGCCAGCTACCAGGGACTAGCGGGGGGGCTAACCGGGGAGCTGTTTTTT
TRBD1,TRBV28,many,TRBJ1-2,CATSVQGGKLYGYTF,TGTGCCACTTCGGTACAGGGGGGTAAACTATATGGCTACACCTTC
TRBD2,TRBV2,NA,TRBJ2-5,CASRDVLAGGETQYF,TGTGCCAGCAGGGATGTACTAGCGGGAGGAGAGACCCAGTACTTC
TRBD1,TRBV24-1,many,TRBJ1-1,CATSDSTGGTEAFF,TGTGCCACCAGTGACAGCACAGGGGGCACTGAAGCTTTCTTT
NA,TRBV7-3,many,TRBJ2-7,CASSRIKHPRPETYEQYF,TGTGCCAGCAGCCGTATTAAGCATCCGAGACCGGAGACCTACGAGCAGTACTTC
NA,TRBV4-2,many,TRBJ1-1,CASSQGGVTEAFF,TGTGCCAGCAGCCAAGGAGGGGTCACTGAAGCTTTCTTT